This T cell receptor beta chain was identified in a study of blood T cell repertoires in COVID-19. Study as a whole: Spain, Italy and the United States supplied samples that represented acute and convalescent COVID-19. PBMCs, B-cell-depleted T cells, or T cells provided the cDNA or gDNA that made up the material.

This CDR3 contains 14 residues. Trimming took 7 bases from V and 4 from J; bases not matched to a gene: 7. Germline lookup yields CDR1 WNHNN and CDR2 SYGVQD (reference sequence). How the authors handled the data: For nucleated cells, counts were estimated from reference gene primer amplification. Only in-frame clones appear in the TCRdb table, and some are missing; sequencing was by immunoSEQ multiplex PCR. V and J calls and clone size are as listed in that table; D and trimming were resolved from the DNA. Of 270,000 or so clones in the sample, 82% were seen once. The clonotype originates from a woman aged 18-29 years with acute or convalescent COVID-19. This rearrangement joins TRBV10-1 to TRBJ1-5; 7 nucleotides match TRBD1. Sequencing was performed on peripheral blood. DNA of the CDR3: TGCGCCAGCAACCAGCTCAGGGGGAATCAGCCCCAGCATTTT. Protein sequence: CASNQLRGNQPQHF.